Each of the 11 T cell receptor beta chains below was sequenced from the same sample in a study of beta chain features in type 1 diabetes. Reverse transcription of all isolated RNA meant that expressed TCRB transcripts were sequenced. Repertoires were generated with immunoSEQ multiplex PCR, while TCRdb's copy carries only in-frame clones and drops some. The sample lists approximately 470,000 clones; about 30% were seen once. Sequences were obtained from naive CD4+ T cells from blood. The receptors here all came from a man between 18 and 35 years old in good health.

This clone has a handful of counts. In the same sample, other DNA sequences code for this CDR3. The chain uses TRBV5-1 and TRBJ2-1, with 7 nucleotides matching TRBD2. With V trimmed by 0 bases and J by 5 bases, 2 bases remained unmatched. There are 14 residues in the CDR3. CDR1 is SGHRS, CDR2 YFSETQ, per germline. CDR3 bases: TGCGCCAGCAGCTTGGCGGGAGGTAACAATGAGCAGTTCTTC. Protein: CASSLAGGNNEQFF.

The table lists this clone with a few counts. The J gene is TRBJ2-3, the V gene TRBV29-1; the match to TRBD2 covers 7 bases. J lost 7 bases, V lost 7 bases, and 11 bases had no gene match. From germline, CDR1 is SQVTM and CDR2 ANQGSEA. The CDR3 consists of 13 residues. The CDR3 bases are TGCAGCGCCGACGGGGGAGGGCTTCATACGCAGTATTTT. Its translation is CSADGGGLHTQYF.

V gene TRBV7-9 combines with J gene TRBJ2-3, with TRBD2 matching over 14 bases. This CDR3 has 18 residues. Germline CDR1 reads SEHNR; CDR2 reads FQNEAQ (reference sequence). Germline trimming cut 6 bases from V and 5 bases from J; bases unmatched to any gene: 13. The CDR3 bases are TGTGCCAGCAGGACTTTGACTAGCGGGAGGGAGGGTGAAGATACGCAGTATTTT. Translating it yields CASRTLTSGREGEDTQYF.

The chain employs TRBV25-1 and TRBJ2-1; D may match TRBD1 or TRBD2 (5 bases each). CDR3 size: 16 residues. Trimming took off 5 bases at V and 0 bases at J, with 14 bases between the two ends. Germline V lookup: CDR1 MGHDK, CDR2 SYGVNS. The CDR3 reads CASSFLSGPSYNEQFF. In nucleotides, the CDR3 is TGTGCCAGCAGTTTCCTGTCGGGACCCTCCTACAATGAGCAGTTCTTC.

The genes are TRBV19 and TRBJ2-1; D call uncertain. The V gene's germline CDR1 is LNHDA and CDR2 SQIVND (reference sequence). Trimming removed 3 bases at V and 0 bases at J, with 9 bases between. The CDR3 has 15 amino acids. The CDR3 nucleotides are TGTGCCAGTAGTATCGACTCGAGCTCCTACAATGAGCAGTTCTTC. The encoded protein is CASSIDSSSYNEQFF. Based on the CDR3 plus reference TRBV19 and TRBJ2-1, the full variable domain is DGGITQSPKYLFRKEGQNVTLSCEQNLNHDAMYWYRQDPGQGLRLIYYSQIVNDFQKGDIAEGYSVSREKKESFPLTVTSAQKNPTAFYLCASSIDSSSYNEQFFGPGTRLTVL.

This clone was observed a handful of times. The CDR3 sequence: CASSVQTSGGLQDEQFF. CDR3 bases: TGTGCCAGTAGTGTCCAGACTAGCGGAGGGCTTCAGGATGAGCAGTTCTTC. The rearrangement links TRBV19 to TRBJ2-1; 9 bases map to TRBD2. V was clipped by 5 bases and J by 8 bases; unmatched bases: 16. This CDR3 is built from 17 residues. Germline V lookup: CDR1 LNHDA, CDR2 SQIVND (reference sequence).

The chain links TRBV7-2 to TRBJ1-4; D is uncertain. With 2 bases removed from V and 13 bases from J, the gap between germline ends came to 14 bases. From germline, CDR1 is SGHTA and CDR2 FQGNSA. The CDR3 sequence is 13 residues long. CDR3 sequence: CASSLFVGGGLFF. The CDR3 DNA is TGTGCCAGCAGCTTATTCGTGGGTGGAGGACTGTTTTTT.

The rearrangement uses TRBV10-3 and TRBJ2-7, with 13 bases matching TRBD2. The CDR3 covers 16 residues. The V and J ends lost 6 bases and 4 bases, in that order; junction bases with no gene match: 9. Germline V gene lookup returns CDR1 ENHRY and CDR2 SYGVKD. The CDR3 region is CAISPGTSGIGYEQYF. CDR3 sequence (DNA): TGTGCCATCAGCCCGGGGACTAGCGGGATCGGATACGAGCAGTACTTC.

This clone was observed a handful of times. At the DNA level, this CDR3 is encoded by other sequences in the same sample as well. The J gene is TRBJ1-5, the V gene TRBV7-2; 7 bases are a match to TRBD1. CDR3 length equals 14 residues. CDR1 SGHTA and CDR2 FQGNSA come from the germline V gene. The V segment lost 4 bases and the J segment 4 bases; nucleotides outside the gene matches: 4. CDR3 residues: CASSYRGGNQPQHF. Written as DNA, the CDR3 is TGTGCCAGCAGCTACAGGGGCGGGAATCAGCCCCAGCATTTT. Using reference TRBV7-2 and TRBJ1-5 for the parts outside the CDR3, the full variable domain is GAGVSQSPSNKVTEKGKDVELRCDPISGHTALYWYRQSLGQGLEFLIYFQGNSAPDKSGLPSDRFSAERTGGSVSTLTIQRTQQEDSAVYLCASSYRGGNQPQHFGDGTRLSIL.

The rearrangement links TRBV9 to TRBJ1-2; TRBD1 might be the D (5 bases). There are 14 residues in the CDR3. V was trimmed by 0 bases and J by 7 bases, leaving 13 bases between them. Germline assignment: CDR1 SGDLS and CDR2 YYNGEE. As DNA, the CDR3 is TGTGCCAGCAGCGTAGGATGGGGGAACGGTGGCTACACCTTC. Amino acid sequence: CASSVGWGNGGYTF.

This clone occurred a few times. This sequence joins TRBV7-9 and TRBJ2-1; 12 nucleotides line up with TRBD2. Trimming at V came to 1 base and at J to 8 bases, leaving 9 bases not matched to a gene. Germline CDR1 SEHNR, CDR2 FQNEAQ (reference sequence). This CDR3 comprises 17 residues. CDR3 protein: CASSLEASGRAGDEQFF. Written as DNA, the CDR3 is TGTGCCAGCAGCTTAGAGGCTAGCGGGAGGGCCGGAGATGAGCAGTTCTTC.